Listed below are T cell receptor beta chains from one sample, sequenced in a study of vaccination and CD4 T cells after COVID-19. These receptors' targets are unknown. Using its own MiXCR run on the PCR reads, TCRdb lists one record per CDR3 protein. The table records 9,500 or so distinct CDR3 sequences, under 30% of them present only once. Material for sequencing was CD4+ T cells from blood, cultured in vitro. The receptors come from a human donor in good health. Each CDR3 is given with its conserved first and last residue. The D gene is left open where the match is weak. Expanded clones are given a class, and other clones once, few, many or no size at all.

.,TRBV27,.,TRBJ2-7,CASSRTALSSYEQYF,TGTGCCAGCAGTCGGACAGCCCTGTCCTCCTACGAGCAGTACTTC
.,TRBV20-1,TRBD1,TRBJ1-4,CSARPPQGLNEKLFF,TGCAGTGCTAGGCCCCCACAGGGGCTTAATGAAAAACTGTTTTTT
.,TRBV28,.,TRBJ2-2,CASSFLGGTGELFF,TGTGCCAGCAGTTTTTTGGGTGGGACCGGGGAGCTGTTTTTT
.,TRBV20-1,.,TRBJ2-7,CSAGLQGTYEQYF,TGCAGTGCTGGGCTCCAGGGGACCTACGAGCAGTACTTC
.,TRBV6-2/TRBV6-3,TRBD1,TRBJ1-6,CASRRGTGYNSPLHF,TGTGCCAGCAGACGCGGGACAGGGTATAATTCACCCCTCCACTTT
few,TRBV19,TRBD2,TRBJ2-7,CASSRDGTKYEQYF,TGTGCCAGTAGTAGGGACGGGACTAAATACGAGCAGTACTTC
.,TRBV20-1,.,TRBJ2-1,CSARSRRTYNEQFF,TGCAGTGCTAGATCTCGGCGGACCTACAATGAGCAGTTCTTC
.,TRBV2,.,TRBJ1-5,CASIYSFGQPQHF,TGTGCCAGCATCTATTCTTTCGGTCAGCCCCAGCATTTT
.,TRBV6-1,.,TRBJ1-1,CASSPTGGPEAFF,TGTGCCAGCAGCCCAACGGGAGGGCCTGAAGCTTTCTTT
.,TRBV9,.,TRBJ2-1,CASSAGGEDNEQFF,TGTGCCAGCAGCGCAGGTGGAGAGGACAATGAGCAGTTCTTC
.,TRBV5-1,.,TRBJ2-5,CASSLITGQETQYF,TGCGCCAGCAGCTTGATTACAGGTCAAGAGACCCAGTACTTC
few,TRBV6-5,.,TRBJ1-5,CASSYRLQGRSNQPQHF,TGTGCCAGCAGTTACCGATTGCAGGGACGGAGCAATCAGCCCCAGCATTTT
few,TRBV19,TRBD1,TRBJ2-7,CASSPGTGIGEQYF,TGTGCCAGTAGTCCCGGGACAGGGATCGGCGAGCAGTACTTC
.,TRBV7-6,.,TRBJ1-5,CANSLTGTGPNQPQHF,TGTGCCAACAGCTTAACCGGGACTGGACCCAATCAGCCCCAGCATTTT
few,TRBV7-2,.,TRBJ1-1,CASSLVGGLPNTEAFF,TGTGCCAGCAGCTTAGTAGGGGGACTACCGAACACTGAAGCTTTCTTT
.,TRBV20-1,TRBD2,TRBJ2-1,CSASSRLAGDLGEQFF,TGCAGTGCTAGTTCCCGACTAGCGGGAGATCTGGGTGAGCAGTTCTTC
.,TRBV9,TRBD2,TRBJ2-2,CASSVGEGISAGELFF,TGTGCCAGCAGCGTCGGGGAGGGAATATCGGCCGGGGAGCTGTTTTTT
few,TRBV5-1,.,TRBJ1-6,CASSLESANSPLHF,TGCGCCAGCAGCTTGGAATCGGCTAATTCACCCCTCCACTTT
.,TRBV19,.,TRBJ2-3,CASSIRLGTDTQYF,TGTGCCAGTAGTATCCGACTTGGAACAGATACGCAGTATTTT
.,TRBV2,.,TRBJ1-2,CASNPGPNYGYTF,TGTGCCAGCAACCCGGGACCCAACTATGGCTACACCTTC
.,TRBV6-2/TRBV6-3,TRBD1,TRBJ1-2,CASIKGGDRVIGYTF,TGTGCCAGCATCAAAGGAGGGGACAGAGTCATTGGCTACACCTTC
few,TRBV6-1,.,TRBJ1-5,CASSLNREIRQPQHF,TGTGCCAGCAGTCTAAACAGGGAGATTAGGCAGCCCCAGCATTTT
.,TRBV5-8,.,TRBJ1-1,CASSFHTGRAFF,TGTGCCAGCAGCTTCCACACGGGACGAGCTTTCTTT
few,TRBV6-5,.,TRBJ2-5,CASSWQETQYF,TGTGCCAGCAGTTGGCAAGAGACCCAGTACTTC
.,TRBV5-1,TRBD1,TRBJ2-5,CASSLGPRQGMETQYF,TGCGCCAGCAGCTTGGGGCCGAGACAGGGGATGGAGACCCAGTACTTC
once,TRBV12-3/TRBV12-4,TRBD1,TRBJ2-3,CASSQDRGQPTDTQYF,TGTGCCAGCAGTCAGGACAGGGGTCAACCCACAGATACGCAGTATTTT
few,TRBV6-5,TRBD1,TRBJ2-2,CASSYVTGGARTTGELFF,TGTGCCAGCAGTTATGTGACAGGGGGCGCTAGGACCACCGGGGAGCTGTTTTTT
few,TRBV28,.,TRBJ2-7,CASSLVQGTGEQYF,TGTGCCAGCAGTTTAGTCCAGGGGACGGGCGAGCAGTACTTC
few,TRBV27,TRBD1,TRBJ2-2,CASNQGAGRWSGELFF,TGTGCCAGCAATCAGGGGGCAGGGCGGTGGTCCGGGGAGCTGTTTTTT
.,TRBV20-1,TRBD1,TRBJ1-4,CSADRGRGEKLFF,TGCAGTGCGGACAGGGGGCGGGGTGAAAAACTGTTTTTT
medium-sized,TRBV27,.,TRBJ1-5,CASSLRGNQPQHF,TGTGCCAGCAGTTTGCGTGGCAATCAGCCCCAGCATTTT
medium-sized,TRBV21-1,.,TRBJ1-5,CASSPRRDSNQPQHF,TGTGCCAGCAGCCCCCGCAGGGATAGCAATCAGCCCCAGCATTTT